This T cell receptor (beta chain) was recorded in a study of spatial heterogeneity in lung cancer. V gave up 3 bases and J gave up 2 bases, with 16 bases separating them. The CDR3 contains 16 residues. Germline V gene data show CDR1 as KGHDR and CDR2 as SFDVKD. This sample's time point: sample taken at primary tumor resection. Extraction of whole RNA from tumor, nontumor lung or frozen PBMC preceded unsorted sequencing. In TCRdb, the 5' RACE reads were re-called with MiXCR into one record per CDR3 protein. The sample holds thousands of distinct CDR3 sequences, under 8% seen once. Sample share makes this clonotype medium-sized. Its antigen is not identified. Whole-study results and caveats: The number of expanded tumor alpha and beta chains correlated with mutation number.

The receptor was isolated from a male donor with early-stage non-small cell lung cancer. J is TRBJ2-7 and V is TRBV24-1; perhaps TRBD2 as D (7 bases). The starting material was lung tumor tissue, obtained at surgery. The CDR3 loop is CATSDRGGGSTYEQYF. In DNA, the CDR3 is TGTGCCACCAGTGATCGTGGGGGGGGCTCTACCTACGAGCAGTACTTC.